This T cell receptor (beta chain) is drawn from a study of vaccination and CD4 T cells after COVID-19 (dated by TCRdb to the early 2020s). In terms of the full investigation: In the convalescent cohort there were six males and four females, among whom were two Hispanic individuals, seven Caucasians, two Asians and one multiracial person. Post-vaccine blood samples were taken a median of about 72 days after the second vaccine dose, with a range of roughly 14 to 250 days. In roughly nine COVID-19 convalescent patients and a handful of infection-naive healthy vaccine recipients, the spike-specific CD4+ TCR repertoire before mRNA vaccination was compared with the repertoire after mRNA vaccination. Memory CD4+ T cell crossreactivity between SARS-CoV-2 and common cold coronavirus spike proteins was assessed at the TCR clonotype level in an earlier paper using these donors. Control cultures received a CEFX viral epitope pool as the positive control, an HIV-1 Nef peptide pool as the negative control, or no peptide. Post-COVID blood samples were collected from convalescent patients a median of roughly 100 days after diagnosis, with a range of roughly 35 to 180 days. Participants got two doses of the Pfizer-BioNTech BNT162b2 vaccine (n=8) or two doses of the Moderna mRNA-1273 vaccine (n=2). Overlapping spike peptide pools from SARS-CoV-2 and from the common cold coronaviruses HCoV-NL63, HCoV-OC43 and HCoV-229E were used as culture stimuli. Broader findings and caveats from the paper: In convalescent patients, a median 86.3% of post-vaccine SARS-CoV-2-reactive clones were detected only after vaccination, and vaccine-specific priming was suggested by this finding. Nearly all vaccine-specific clones in convalescent patients (304 of 307) were mono-reactive for SARS-CoV-2 spike rather than cross-reactive with common cold coronaviruses. Although the median number of SARS-CoV-2-reactive clonotypes went up from some 23 after infection to 30 to 45 after vaccination, the increase was not significant. The study included relatively few convalescent patients and did not analyze early timepoints after natural infection.

To prepare the library, PCR was applied. TCR sequencing of DNA from cultured CD4+ T cells used the Oncomine TCR Beta short-read assay at the Johns Hopkins FTIC core. Genomic DNA was extracted from the cultured CD4+ T cells with the QIAamp micro DNA kit. Oncomine TCR Beta libraries from cultured CD4+ T cells were pooled using unique dual indexes and sequenced on an Illumina iSeq 100. In the original analysis: Non-productive sequences were removed, and CDR3s not starting with C, not ending with F or W, or shorter than 7 amino acids were discarded. Antigen-specific clonotypes were identified with the MANAFEST web application by comparing peptide-stimulated wells with reference and other culture wells. An FDR below 0.05, an odds ratio above 5, and a productive frequency above 0.1% in at least two of three replicate wells were required for clones to be considered positive. Cross-reactive clonotypes were defined as significantly expanded in both SARS-CoV-2 spike wells and at least one common cold coronavirus spike condition. Using R version 3.6.1, CDR3 homology was evaluated through Levenshtein distances (stringdist) along with unrooted phylogenetic trees (ape). The public reads were reanalyzed by TCRdb: fastp trimming at Q25, MiXCR alignment, in-frame beta chains only. One record per CDR3 amino acid sequence lists the most common genes and DNA. TCRdb's processing, not the study's, gives the V and J calls here. The sample records about 8,400 distinct CDR3 sequences, roughly 43% of which are singletons. Under 25% of the sample comes from the top ten.

The germline V and J ends show losses of 9 bases and 5 bases respectively, and no gene match explains 11 bases of the junction. The CDR3 spans 14 residues, from the cysteine through the phenylalanine. Solely the CDR3 DNA is kept, with 42 bases framed from the first base. Sequences ENHRY (CDR1) and SYGVKD (CDR2) are obtained from the germline V gene. Per the publication, the treatment or condition label means: approximately 10-day PBMC culture with coronavirus spike peptide pools or control peptides (ViraFEST assay). CD4+ T cells from unexposed donors were collected before the COVID-19 pandemic (2011-2018). To expand antigen-specific T cells with peptide pools and then pick out the expanded clonotypes through TCR sequencing, the study relied on the ViraFEST assay. Each well held roughly 2.2 million PBMCs cultured in IMDM containing around 5% human AB serum and 9 to 10 IU/ml IL-2, with roughly 9.2 ug/ml peptide pools added. Half of the culture medium was replaced with fresh IL-2-containing medium on days 3 and 7. CD4+ T cells were isolated after approximately ten days of culture through negative selection using the EasySep CD4+ T cell isolation kit. As cell number allowed, CD4+ T cells from unexposed donors were tested for reactivity to SARS-CoV-2 S and N and to four common cold coronavirus spike pools. PBMCs were separated from whole blood using Ficoll-Paque Plus gradient centrifugation and then either used fresh or cryopreserved at -140C. Each culture condition was generally run in triplicate wells. Leukapheresis product for the unexposed donors was purchased commercially.

Remarks on this clonotype: This receptor's antigen is unknown. One base away there is no much larger clone; base qualities are not given.

Sequenced material: CD4+ T cells from blood, cultured in vitro. This TCR was recovered from a human donor in good health. The sequence links TRBV10-3 to TRBJ2-3; TRBD1 fits 7 bases in the junction. CDR3 reads: CAISGFSGGDTQYF. In nucleotides, the sequence is TGTGCCATTTCAGGTTTCTCAGGGGGAGATACGCAGTATTTT.